This TCR beta chain was sequenced during a study of T cells after yellow fever vaccination. Background on the study: Fractions low in cell number were prepared with SMART-Seq v4 Ultra Low Input.

Whole-study findings and limits: Overlap between CD4 and CD8 compartments was detected for a small share of clonotypes.

This clonotype was seen at least ten times. No antigen is known for it. Germline lookup yields CDR1 SEHNR and CDR2 FQNEAQ (reference sequence). J gave up 1 base and V 2 bases, and 2 bases lay outside the gene matches. The CDR3 is made up of 16 amino acids. TCRdb passed the 5' RACE reads through MiXCR, listing each CDR3 protein once. The table records roughly 120,000 distinct CDR3 sequences, approximately 7% of them present only once. The sample in question was CD4+ T cells sorted from PBMCs, obtained more than 8 days after the first yellow fever vaccination. This receptor was identified in a man between 18 and 35 years old who received the YFV17D yellow fever vaccine. The chain has TRBV7-9 and TRBJ2-2; TRBD2 matches 9 bases. CDR3 in DNA: TGTGCCAGCAGCTTAAGGACTAGCGAGAACACCGGGGAGCTGTTTTTT. It encodes CASSLRTSENTGELFF.